This entry concerns a single T cell receptor beta chain. Its antigen is not identified. 13 Jbeta primers and 60 Vbeta primers were used for the PCR. Clones were read by immunoSEQ multiplex PCR, and TCRdb kept only the in-frame ones, dropping some. This table holds 90,000 to 120,000 clones, roughly 82% found once. Germline V gene lookup returns CDR1 GTSNPN and CDR2 SVGIG (reference sequence). V was clipped by 2 bases and J by 1 base, with 12 bases between them. This CDR3 is 15 amino acids long. The data derive from a study of cytomegalovirus exposure and HLA in healthy donors. Overall study results and limits: A later look showed TCR association rates differing by HLA locus, highest for DRB1 and lowest for HLA-C. A highly shared variant cluster was judged a likely technical artifact. Immune exposure information available was restricted to CMV serostatus.

The J gene is TRBJ1-5, the V gene TRBV30; D gene unclear. The sample comprised PBMCs. The TCR originated in a young man in good health and CMV-seropositive. The CDR3 region is CAWSPFPGSNQPQHF. Here the CDR3 DNA reads TGTGCCTGGAGTCCCTTCCCCGGGAGCAATCAGCCCCAGCATTTT.